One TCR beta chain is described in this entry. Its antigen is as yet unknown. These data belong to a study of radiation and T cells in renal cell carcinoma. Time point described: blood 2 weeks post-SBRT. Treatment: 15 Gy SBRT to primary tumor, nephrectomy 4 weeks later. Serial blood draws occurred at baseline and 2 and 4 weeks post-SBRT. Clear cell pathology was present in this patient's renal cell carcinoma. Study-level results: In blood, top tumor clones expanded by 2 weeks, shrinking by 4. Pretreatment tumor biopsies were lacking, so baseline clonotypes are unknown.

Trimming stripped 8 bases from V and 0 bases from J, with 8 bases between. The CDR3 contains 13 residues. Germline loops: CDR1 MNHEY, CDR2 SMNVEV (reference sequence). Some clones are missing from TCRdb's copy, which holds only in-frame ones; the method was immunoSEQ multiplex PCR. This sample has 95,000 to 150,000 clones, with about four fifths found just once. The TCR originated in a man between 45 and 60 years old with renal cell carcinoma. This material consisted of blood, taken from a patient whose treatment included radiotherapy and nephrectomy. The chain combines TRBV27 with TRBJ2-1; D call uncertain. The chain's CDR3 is CASRMGSYNEQFF. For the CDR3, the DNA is TGTGCCAGCCGTATGGGCTCCTACAATGAGCAGTTCTTC.